Each of the 8 T cell receptor beta chains below was sequenced from the same sample in a study of spatial heterogeneity in lung cancer. TCRdb reprocessed the 5' RACE reads via MiXCR and lists one record per CDR3 protein. The top ten clones hold roughly 20% of a sample with around 20,000 distinct CDR3 sequences, over 7.5% of them seen once. Sample time point: blood at routine non-recurrence follow-up after resection. The sequenced sample was PBMCs, obtained at follow-up. All receptors come from a male donor with early-stage non-small cell lung cancer.

There are many counts of this clonotype. At one of its ends the junction is not consistent with the germline gene, which may arise from a read error. The V call is TRBV12-3 or TRBV12-4, the J call TRBJ1-2, with D uncertain. This CDR3 comprises 16 residues. The CDR3 coding sequence is TGTGCCAGCAGTTTAGGTGCGGAGGGAACTAATTATGGCTACACCTTC. This gives the protein CASSLGAEGTNYGYTF.

This clonotype was observed at least ten times. CDR3 residues: CATSDPALTGVQETQYF. The CDR3 DNA reads TGTGCCACCAGTGATCCCGCTCTAACAGGGGTCCAAGAGACCCAGTACTTC. V and J are TRBV24-1 and TRBJ2-5; 7 bases map to TRBD1. Trimming cost V 3 bases and J 1 base; bases outside gene matches: 10. Germline V lookup: CDR1 KGHDR, CDR2 SFDVKD. The CDR3 totals 17 residues.

The gene calls are TRBV5-6 and TRBJ2-1; D may be TRBD1 (5 bases). V was pared by 5 bases and J by 3 bases, with 15 bases between. This CDR3 has 15 residues. Germline V gene data show CDR1 as SGHDT and CDR2 as YYEEEE. The CDR3 reads CASRKIAGFYNEQFF. CDR3 coding DNA: TGTGCCAGCAGGAAGATAGCAGGGTTCTACAATGAGCAGTTCTTC. The full variable domain, with the rest looked up from reference TRBV5-6 and TRBJ2-1, is DAGVTQSPTHLIKTRGQQVTLRCSPKSGHDTVSWYQQALGQGPQFIFQYYEEEERQRGNFPDRFSGHQFPNYSSELNVNALLLGDSALYLCASRKIAGFYNEQFFGPGTRLTVL.

This clonotype was counted many times. The chain uses TRBV7-2 and TRBJ2-1; D possibly corresponds to TRBD1 (6 bases). Germline V gene lookup returns CDR1 SGHTA and CDR2 FQGNSA. With 1 base removed from V and 0 bases from J, the gap between germline ends came to 10 bases. CDR3 length equals 16 residues. Here the CDR3 reads CASSLDRDNSYNEQFF. CDR3 coding DNA: TGTGCCAGCAGCTTAGACCGGGACAACTCCTACAATGAGCAGTTCTTC.

The count of this clonotype is one. One base away lies a much larger clone, so this may be a sequencing read error. The CDR3 region has the DNA TGTGCCAGCAGCTTCGGCCTCACCGGAAACATTCAGTACTTC. It codes for CASSFGLTGNIQYF. The chain is built from TRBV7-9 and TRBJ2-4; no clear D. The CDR3 is 14 amino acids. The V gene lost 3 bases and the J gene lost 6 bases, with 12 bases spanning the gap. Germline loops: CDR1 SEHNR, CDR2 FQNEAQ (reference sequence).

This clonotype was seen ten or more times. This chain joins TRBV5-4 and TRBJ2-1, with 7 bases that match TRBD1. The V gene end was trimmed by 1 base and the J gene end by 9 bases; junction bases not matched to a gene: 7. Germline V CDR1 and CDR2: SGHNT, YYREEE (reference sequence). The CDR3 is made up of 14 amino acids. As DNA, the CDR3 is TGTGCCAGCAGCTTGAAGGGCAGGGACAGTGAGCAGTTCTTC. Amino acid sequence: CASSLKGRDSEQFF.

This clonotype was detected many times. V and J are TRBV19 and TRBJ2-1; TRBD2 matches 8 bases. This CDR3 has 15 residues. J was trimmed by 3 bases and V by 3 bases; bases with no gene match: 4. The germline gives CDR1 LNHDA, CDR2 SQIVND (reference sequence). CDR3 in amino acids: CASSISSGGYNEQFF. For the CDR3, the DNA is TGTGCCAGTAGTATCTCGAGCGGGGGCTACAATGAGCAGTTCTTC.

This clonotype was seen only a few times. The genes are TRBV6-2 or TRBV6-3 and TRBJ2-1, with D possibly matching TRBD1 (5 bases). The CDR3 covers 16 residues. CDR1 and CDR2 (germline): MNHEY, SVGEGT. The ends were cut back, 5 bases at V and 4 bases at J, with 18 bases in the middle. The CDR3 loop reads CASSGPQGREYNEQFF. CDR3 coding DNA: TGTGCCAGCAGTGGGCCGCAGGGCAGAGAGTACAATGAGCAGTTCTTC.